This T cell receptor beta chain was captured in a study of T cells in Graves' hyperthyroidism and ophthalmopathy. CDR3 length: 14 residues. Germline values: CDR1 MNHNS, CDR2 SASEGT. V lost 6 bases and J lost 3, with 15 bases in between. Worth noting for this clonotype: A much larger clonotype is one base distant, so this may be a read error.

Regions amplified from RNA transcripts were the TCR beta CDR3 regions. TCR CDR3 regions were first amplified by RT-PCR with HTBI primers. In TCRdb, the multiplex PCR reads were re-called with MiXCR into one record per CDR3 protein. The repertoire holds over 650,000 distinct CDR3 sequences, with over 15% as singletons. The TCR originated in a man aged 18 to 30 with Graves' hyperthyroidism. J is TRBJ2-7 and V is TRBV6-1; possibly TRBD1 for D (6 bases). Sequenced: blood. The CDR3 here is CASSDRYISYEQYF. In DNA, the CDR3 is TGTGCCAGCAGCGACAGGTATATAAGCTACGAGCAGTACTTC.